One and the same sample provided the 15 T cell receptor beta chains below, sequenced in a study of blood T cell repertoires in COVID-19. The repertoire was sequenced with immunoSEQ multiplex PCR; TCRdb's copy has only in-frame clones and lacks some. This table holds around 200,000 clones, more than 75% found once. Sequencing was done on a sample of peripheral blood. The receptors derive from a woman over 75 with acute or convalescent COVID-19.

As concerns this clone: Germline and junction disagree at one end, which may indicate a read error. CDR3 DNA sequence: TGTGCTAGCAGTTCAATCAAGGGGGCCCAAGAGACCCAGTACTTC. It codes for CASSSIKGAQETQYF. This chain connects TRBV7-7 to TRBJ2-5; 7 bases align to TRBD1. The CDR3 runs to 15 residues. The germline CDR1 and CDR2 sequences are SSHAT and FNYEAQ (reference sequence).

The CDR3 sequence is CSVAGTGIYEQYF. The CDR3 DNA reads TGCAGCGTCGCCGGGACAGGGATATACGAGCAGTACTTC. The genes are TRBV29-1 and TRBJ2-7; 9 nucleotides agree with TRBD1. V gave up 6 bases and J gave up 4 bases; unmatched junction bases: 7. The CDR3 has 13 residues. Germline CDR1 SQVTM, CDR2 ANQGSEA.

The V and J genes are TRBV6-1 and TRBJ2-2; 8 bases fit TRBD2. Trimming cost V 2 bases and J 2 bases; bases outside gene matches: 7. Germline CDR1 is MNHNS and CDR2 is SASEGT. The CDR3 is 17 residues long. CDR3 loop: CASSEWSSGQNTGELFF. The CDR3 nucleotides read TGTGCCAGCAGTGAATGGTCTAGCGGGCAAAACACCGGGGAGCTGTTTTTT.

V gene TRBV10-2 combines with J gene TRBJ2-1; D is unclear. This CDR3 is 13 amino acids long. The ends were cut back, 5 bases at V and 3 bases at J, with 8 bases in the middle. Germline CDR1 is WSHSY and CDR2 is SAAADI. The CDR3 loop is CASSRTGYNEQFF. The CDR3 DNA sequence: TGCGCCAGCAGTCGTACCGGCTACAATGAGCAGTTCTTC.

This chain uses TRBV23-1 with TRBJ2-7; 8 nucleotides align to TRBD1. TRBV23-1 is labeled an ORF, and its function is uncertain. V shed 11 bases and J 2 bases; nucleotides not matched to a gene: 8. This CDR3 comprises 13 residues. For the CDR3, the DNA is TGCGCCGGGACCCCGGGACAGGCCTACGAGCAGTACTTC. Translating gives CAGTPGQAYEQYF.

This clone appeared once. Here the CDR3 reads CASSIRTIYNEQFF. In nucleotides, the CDR3 is TGTGCCAGTAGTATAAGGACTATTTACAATGAGCAGTTCTTC. The chain links TRBV19 to TRBJ2-1, with D possibly TRBD2 on 6 matching bases. This CDR3 is built from 14 residues. The V gene's germline CDR1 is LNHDA and CDR2 SQIVND (reference sequence). V dropped 2 bases and J dropped 4 bases, with 9 bases sitting between them.

The chain links TRBV5-6 to TRBJ1-2, with 7 bases matching TRBD1. V was clipped by 4 bases and J by 4 bases; unmatched bases: 4. The CDR3 loop spans 13 amino acids. CDR1 is SGHDT, CDR2 YYEEEE, per germline. CDR3 nucleotides: TGTGCCAGCAGCCCCGGGACAGCCTATGGCTACACCTTC. Residues: CASSPGTAYGYTF.

The chain employs TRBV6-5 and TRBJ1-1; unclear D gene. The germline V gene encodes CDR1 MNHEY and CDR2 SVGAGI. The length of the CDR3 is 14 residues. Between the trimmed V and J ends, which lost 5 bases and 1 base, there was a span of 11 bases. The CDR3 DNA sequence: TGTGCCAGCAGTCGTTCGCAGTCGAACACTGAAGCTTTCTTT. Translating gives CASSRSQSNTEAFF.

The V gene is TRBV2, the J gene TRBJ1-4; TRBD1 aligns across 9 bases. The CDR3 is 15 residues long. V lost 10 bases and J lost 5; bases outside the gene matches: 11. Germline V lookup: CDR1 SNHLY, CDR2 FYNNEI. This CDR3 reads CATRGTGNQNEKLFF. The CDR3 DNA reads TGTGCCACCCGAGGGACAGGGAATCAAAATGAAAAACTGTTTTTT. Full variable domain (rest looked up from reference TRBV2 and TRBJ1-4): EPEVTQTPSHQVTQMGQEVILRCVPISNHLYFYWYRQILGQKVEFLVSFYNNEISEKSEIFDDQFSVERPDGSNFTLKIRSTKLEDSAMYFCATRGTGNQNEKLFFGSGTQLSVL.

The chain couples TRBV7-3 to TRBJ2-7, with 10 bases lining up with TRBD1. This CDR3 has 16 amino acids. Germline V gives CDR1 SGHTA, CDR2 FQGTGA. Losses at the gene ends were 1 base for V and 2 bases for J; bases not matched to a gene: 5. CDR3 region: CASSLIGGQGTYEQYF. In DNA form, the CDR3 reads TGTGCCAGCAGCTTAATAGGGGGACAGGGGACCTACGAGCAGTACTTC.

This chain joins TRBV18 and TRBJ1-5; TRBD1 agrees at 9 bases. Germline V gene data show CDR1 as KGHSH and CDR2 as LQKENI. J lost 0 bases, V lost 3 bases, and 3 bases had no gene match. This CDR3 is 16 amino acids long. The CDR3 protein is CASSPGQGYSNQPQHF. The CDR3 nucleotides read TGTGCCAGCTCACCGGGACAGGGATATAGCAATCAGCCCCAGCATTTT.

This clone was recorded only once. This chain uses TRBV15 with TRBJ2-7; 10 bases align to TRBD1. This CDR3 has 15 amino acids. The germline V gene has CDR1 LNHNV and CDR2 YYDKDF (reference sequence). Losses at the gene ends were 4 bases for V and 2 bases for J; bases not matched to a gene: 5. DNA for the CDR3: TGTGCCACCAGCAACCGGGACAGGGGACCCTACGAGCAGTACTTC. Its protein product is CATSNRDRGPYEQYF.

This chain connects TRBV10-3 to TRBJ2-3; D is possibly TRBD2 (6 bases). The CDR3 length is 16 residues. Germline values: CDR1 ENHRY, CDR2 SYGVKD. V lost 6 bases and J lost 4, with 20 bases in between. The CDR3 DNA follows: TGTGCCATCAGGTCGCTAGCGAGTTGGCCCGCAGATACGCAGTATTTT. Its translation: CAIRSLASWPADTQYF.

This chain uses TRBV4-3 with TRBJ2-5; a possible D gene is TRBD2 (6 bases). CDR3 length equals 16 residues. The V and J ends lost 3 bases and 5 bases respectively, with 19 bases between them. CDR1 LGHNA and CDR2 YSLEER come from the germline V gene. The CDR3 reads CASSQGLSGGSETQYF. Written as DNA, the CDR3 is TGCGCCAGCAGCCAGGGGCTGAGCGGAGGGTCGGAGACCCAGTACTTC.

The gene calls are TRBV24-1 and TRBJ2-5; possibly TRBD2 for D (5 bases). This CDR3 has 16 amino acids. Per germline, CDR1 KGHDR and CDR2 SFDVKD. Trimming took off 4 bases at V and 5 bases at J, with 19 bases between the two ends. This chain's CDR3 is CATSDPTVDSGETQYF. The DNA of the CDR3 is TGTGCCACCAGTGACCCTACCGTAGATTCGGGGGAGACCCAGTACTTC.